What follows are 3 T cell receptor beta chains derived from one specimen sequenced in a study of response to subunit inactivated influenza vaccine. TCRdb called the RT-PCR reads again in MiXCR, with one record for every CDR3 protein. The data show about 650,000 distinct CDR3 sequences, approximately 14% seen once. The specimen was PBMCs from blood, collected 14 to 15 days before vaccination. Receptor source: a man aged 45-65 years who received an inactivated influenza vaccine.

The chain uses TRBV4-2 and TRBJ2-3, with 8 bases aligning to TRBD2. Per the germline V gene, CDR1 is LGHNA and CDR2 is YNFKEQ. V shed 0 bases and J 3 bases; nucleotides not matched to a gene: 5. This CDR3 contains 16 residues. CDR3 in amino acids: CASSQETGGTTDTQYF. The DNA of the CDR3 is TGTGCCAGCAGCCAAGAAACGGGGGGGACTACAGATACGCAGTATTTT.

This clonotype was seen ten or more times. The chain carries TRBV29-1 and TRBJ2-5; the D gene is possibly TRBD2 (7 bases). V lost 2 bases, J lost 4 bases, and 14 bases lay in between. The CDR3 loop spans 14 amino acids. Germline CDR1 SQVTM, CDR2 ANQGSEA. CDR3 nucleotides: TGCAGCGTTGAATGGGGGGGCCGGGGAGAGACCCAGTACTTC. Its protein is CSVEWGGRGETQYF.

This chain links TRBV6-2 or TRBV6-3 with TRBJ2-4; 7 nucleotides agree with TRBD2. With 5 bases clipped from V and 3 bases from J, the junction kept 7 bases outside the gene matches. Germline CDR1 MNHEY, CDR2 SVGEGT. The CDR3 has 15 residues. The DNA for the CDR3 is TGTGCCAGCAGTAGACTAGCTGAGGGCAAAAACATTCAGTACTTC. Protein: CASSRLAEGKNIQYF.